This TCR beta chain was sequenced for a study of T cell responses to AZD1222 COVID-19 vaccine. Overall study results and limits: Of spike-specific TCRs, nearly half reportedly target regions left unmutated in variants. Clonal diversity was possibly underestimated, and white British individuals and females predominated among donors. Regions 160-218 and 743-854 dominated among vaccine-associated CD4 TCRs spanning spike. Only five or six AZD1222 recipients were seropositive at baseline.

Trimming pared 0 bases from V and 1 base from J, leaving 1 base between. Germline lookup yields CDR1 MNHEY and CDR2 SMNVEV (reference sequence). CDR3 length: 13 residues. The assay was immunoSEQ multiplex PCR, and TCRdb's table has in-frame clones only and misses some. The profile shows approximately 110,000 clones, about nine tenths of them singletons. Comment on this clone: Antigen unknown.

The material was peripheral blood, obtained on day 0 of AZD1222 vaccination. The chain employs TRBV27 and TRBJ1-3; D not resolved. This clonotype originated in an adult in good health. The CDR3 DNA follows: TGTGCCAGCAGTTTATCGTCTGGAAACACCATATATTTT. It specifies CASSLSSGNTIYF.